The T cell receptor (beta chain) described here comes from a study of T cell responses to AZD1222 COVID-19 vaccine. Comment on this clone: Its target is not known.

Study-wide findings and caveats: Breadth and depth of Spike-specific TCRs rose after two AZD1222 doses. Most donors were white British, females outnumbered males, and clonal diversity was possibly underestimated.

The germline V gene has CDR1 ENHRY and CDR2 SYGVKD. This CDR3 is 12 amino acids long. Trimming cost V 10 bases and J 6 bases, with 16 bases left between them. Here immunoSEQ multiplex PCR was the method, and the copy in TCRdb shows in-frame clones only, minus some. This sample yields 65,000 to 95,000 clones, of which around 80% are seen a single time; approximately 22% belongs to the top ten. The rearrangement joins TRBV10-3 to TRBJ2-7; possibly TRBD1 or TRBD2 for D (5 bases each). This receptor was taken from an adult in good health. The source material was peripheral blood, sampled on day 0 of AZD1222 vaccination. The CDR3 region is CATGQGGSEQYF. The CDR3, as DNA: TGTGCCACGGGGCAAGGTGGGAGCGAGCAGTACTTC.